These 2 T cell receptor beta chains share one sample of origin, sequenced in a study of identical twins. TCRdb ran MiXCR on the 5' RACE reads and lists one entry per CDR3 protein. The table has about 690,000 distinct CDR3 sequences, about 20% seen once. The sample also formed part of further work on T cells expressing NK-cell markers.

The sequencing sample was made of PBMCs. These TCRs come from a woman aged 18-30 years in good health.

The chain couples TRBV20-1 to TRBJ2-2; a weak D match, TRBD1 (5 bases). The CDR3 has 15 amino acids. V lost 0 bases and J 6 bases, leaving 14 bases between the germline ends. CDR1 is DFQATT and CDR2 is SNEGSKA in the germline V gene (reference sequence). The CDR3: CSARDPGRVPGELFF. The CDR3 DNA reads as TGCAGTGCTAGAGATCCCGGCAGGGTGCCCGGGGAGCTGTTTTTT.

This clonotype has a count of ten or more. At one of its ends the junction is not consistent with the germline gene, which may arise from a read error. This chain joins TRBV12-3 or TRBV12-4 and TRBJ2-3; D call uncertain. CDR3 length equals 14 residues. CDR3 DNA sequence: TGCGCCAGCAGCCCAGCCGGTGGGACAGATACGCAGTATTTT. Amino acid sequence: CASSPAGGTDTQYF.